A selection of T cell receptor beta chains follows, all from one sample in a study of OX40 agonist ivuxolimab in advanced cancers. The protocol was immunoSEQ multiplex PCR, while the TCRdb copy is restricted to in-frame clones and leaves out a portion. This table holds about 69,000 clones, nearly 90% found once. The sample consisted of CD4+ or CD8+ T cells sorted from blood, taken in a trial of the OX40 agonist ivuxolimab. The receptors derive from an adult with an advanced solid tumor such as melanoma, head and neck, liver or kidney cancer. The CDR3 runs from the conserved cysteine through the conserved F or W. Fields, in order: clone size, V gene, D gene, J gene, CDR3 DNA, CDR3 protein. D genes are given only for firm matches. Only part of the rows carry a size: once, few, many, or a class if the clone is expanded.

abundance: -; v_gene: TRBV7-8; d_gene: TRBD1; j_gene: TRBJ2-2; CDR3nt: TGTGCCAGCAGCCCCCGGGACAGGGGTACCGGGGAGCTGTTTTTT; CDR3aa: CASSPRDRGTGELFF
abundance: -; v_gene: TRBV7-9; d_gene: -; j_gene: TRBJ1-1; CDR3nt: TGTGCCAGCAGGACTGACAGTAACACTGAAGCTTTCTTT; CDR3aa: CASRTDSNTEAFF
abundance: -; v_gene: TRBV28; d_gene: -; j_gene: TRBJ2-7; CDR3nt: TGTGCCAGCAGTTCGCTGGGGTTCTCCTACGAGCAGTACTTC; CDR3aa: CASSSLGFSYEQYF
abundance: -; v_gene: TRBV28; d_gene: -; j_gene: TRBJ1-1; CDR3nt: TGTGCCAGCAGTTTACGGTGGCGAGACGTGAACACTGAAGCTTTCTTT; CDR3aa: CASSLRWRDVNTEAFF
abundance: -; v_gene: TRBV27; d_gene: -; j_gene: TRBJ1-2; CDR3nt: TGTGCCAGCACCCCCGAGGGCAGGAACTATGGCTACACCTTC; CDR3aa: CASTPEGRNYGYTF
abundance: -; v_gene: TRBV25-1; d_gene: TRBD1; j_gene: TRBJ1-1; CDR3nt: TGTGCCAGCAGTGAGGCAGGGGGCGTTGGTACTGAAGCTTTCTTT; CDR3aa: CASSEAGGVGTEAFF
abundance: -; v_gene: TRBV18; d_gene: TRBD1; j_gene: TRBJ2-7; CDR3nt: TGTGCCAGCTCAGGGGACAGCTACGAGCAGTACTTC; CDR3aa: CASSGDSYEQYF
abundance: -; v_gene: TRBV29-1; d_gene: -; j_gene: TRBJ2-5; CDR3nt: TGCAGCGTTGCTTTTCTAGGGCCAGAGACCCAGTACTTC; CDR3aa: CSVAFLGPETQYF
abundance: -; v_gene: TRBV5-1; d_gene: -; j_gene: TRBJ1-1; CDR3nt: TGCGCCAGCAGCTTGACGACGAACACTGAAGCTTTCTTT; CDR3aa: CASSLTTNTEAFF
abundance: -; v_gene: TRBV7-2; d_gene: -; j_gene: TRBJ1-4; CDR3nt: TGTGCCAGCAGCTTAGCGTGGGGAGTTAATGAAAAACTGTTTTTT; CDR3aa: CASSLAWGVNEKLFF
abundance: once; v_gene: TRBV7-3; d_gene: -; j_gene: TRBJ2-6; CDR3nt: TGTGCCAGCAGCTTATCGTCTGGGTCTGGGGCCAACGTCCTGACTTTC; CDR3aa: CASSLSSGSGANVLTF
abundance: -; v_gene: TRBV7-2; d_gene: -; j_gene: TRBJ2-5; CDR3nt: TGTGCCAGCAGCGCACAGGGGAGGGCCCAAGAGACCCAGTACTTC; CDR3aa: CASSAQGRAQETQYF
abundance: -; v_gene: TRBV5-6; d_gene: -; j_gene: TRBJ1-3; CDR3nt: TGTGCCAGCAGATTCGGGGGGCTGGGAAACACCATATATTTT; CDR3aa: CASRFGGLGNTIYF
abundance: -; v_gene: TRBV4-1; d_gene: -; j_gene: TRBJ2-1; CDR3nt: TGCGCCAGCAGCCCCGGGACTGGGCGGGTCAATGAGCAGTTCTTC; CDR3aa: CASSPGTGRVNEQFF
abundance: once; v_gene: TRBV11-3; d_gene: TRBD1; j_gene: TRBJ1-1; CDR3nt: TGTGCCAGCAGCCCAGGGGGACAGGGCGCCTTCACTGAAGCTTTCTTT; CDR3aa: CASSPGGQGAFTEAFF
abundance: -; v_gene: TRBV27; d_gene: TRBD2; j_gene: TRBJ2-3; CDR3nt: TGTGCCAGCAGAAAAGCGGGAGGGTACACAGATACGCAGTATTTT; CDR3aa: CASRKAGGYTDTQYF
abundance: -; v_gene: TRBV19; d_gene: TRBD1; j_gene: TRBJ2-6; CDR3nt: TGTGCCAGTAGTAAAGACAGGGGGTATGGGGCCAACGTCCTGACTTTC; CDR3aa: CASSKDRGYGANVLTF
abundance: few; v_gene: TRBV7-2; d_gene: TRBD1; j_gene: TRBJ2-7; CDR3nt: TGTGCCAGCAGTTTACAGGGGTCCCAGTACTTC; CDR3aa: CASSLQGSQYF
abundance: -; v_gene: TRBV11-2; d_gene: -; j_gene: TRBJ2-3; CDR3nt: TGTGCCAGCAGCTCGGGGATTAACACAGATACGCAGTATTTT; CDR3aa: CASSSGINTDTQYF
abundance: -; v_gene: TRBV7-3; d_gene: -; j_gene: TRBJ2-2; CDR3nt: TGTGCCAGCAGACAGGGCGGTAGCTCCGGGGAGCTGTTTTTT; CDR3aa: CASRQGGSSGELFF
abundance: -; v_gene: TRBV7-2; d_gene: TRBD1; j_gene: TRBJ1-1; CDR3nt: TGTGCCAGCAGCCCGGGACAGGGAGAGGTCGGCATGAACACTGAAGCTTTCTTT; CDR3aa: CASSPGQGEVGMNTEAFF
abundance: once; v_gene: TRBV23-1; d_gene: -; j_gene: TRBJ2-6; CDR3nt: TGCGCCAGCCCCCCGGCTGGGGCCAACGTCCTGACTTTC; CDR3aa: CASPPAGANVLTF
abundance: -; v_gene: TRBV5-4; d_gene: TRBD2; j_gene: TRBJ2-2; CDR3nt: TGTGCCAGCAGCGCTAGCGGGAGGGCCGGTACCGGGGAGCTGTTTTTT; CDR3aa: CASSASGRAGTGELFF
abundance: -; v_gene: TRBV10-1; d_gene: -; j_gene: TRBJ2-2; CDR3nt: TGCGCCAGCAGTCGCGGTGCCGGGGAGCTGTTTTTT; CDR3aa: CASSRGAGELFF
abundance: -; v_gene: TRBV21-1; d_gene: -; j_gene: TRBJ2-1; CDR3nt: TGTGCCAGCGGGGGATTACTAGCGGGATTGATCGATGAGCAGTTCTTC; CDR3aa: CASGGLLAGLIDEQFF
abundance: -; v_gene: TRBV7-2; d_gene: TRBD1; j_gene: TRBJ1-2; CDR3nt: TGTGCCAGCAGCTTAGCGAGGGAGACAGGGGGCTACACCTTC; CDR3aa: CASSLARETGGYTF
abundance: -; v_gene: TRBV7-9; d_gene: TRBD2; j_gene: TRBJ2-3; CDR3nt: TGTGCCAGCAGCTCCTCTAGCGGGGCTAGCACAGATACGCAGTATTTT; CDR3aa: CASSSSSGASTDTQYF
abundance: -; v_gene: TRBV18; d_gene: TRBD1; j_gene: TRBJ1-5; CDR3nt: TGTGCCAGCTCACCTGGACAGGGACGGATAGAGCCCCAGCATTTT; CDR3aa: CASSPGQGRIEPQHF
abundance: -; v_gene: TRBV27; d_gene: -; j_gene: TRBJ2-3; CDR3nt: TGTGCCAGCAGACCCACCGCCTGGGGGGGCACAGATACGCAGTATTTT; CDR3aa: CASRPTAWGGTDTQYF
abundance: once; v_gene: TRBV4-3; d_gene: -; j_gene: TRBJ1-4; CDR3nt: TGCGCCAGCAGCCAAGGGTTGGCAGGGGCTAATGAAAAACTGTTTTTT; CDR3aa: CASSQGLAGANEKLFF
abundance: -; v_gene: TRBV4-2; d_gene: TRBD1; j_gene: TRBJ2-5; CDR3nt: TGTGCCAGCAGCCAGGGGGGGGGACAGGGCCGAGAGACCCAGTACTTC; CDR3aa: CASSQGGGQGRETQYF
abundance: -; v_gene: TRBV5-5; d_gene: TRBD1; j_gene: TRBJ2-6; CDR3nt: TGTGCCAGCGTGGGAAGGACAGGGACCCTTTCTGGGGCCAACGTCCTGACTTTC; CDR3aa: CASVGRTGTLSGANVLTF
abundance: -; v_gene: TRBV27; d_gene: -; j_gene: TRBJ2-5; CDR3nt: TGTGCCAGCAGTTCGGCAGACCAAGAGACCCAGTACTTC; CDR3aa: CASSSADQETQYF
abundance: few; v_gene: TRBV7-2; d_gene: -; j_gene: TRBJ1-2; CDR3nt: TGTGCCAGCAGTCTGACACGGGGTTATGGCTACACCTTC; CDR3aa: CASSLTRGYGYTF
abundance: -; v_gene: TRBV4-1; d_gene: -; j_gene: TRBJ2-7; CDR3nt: TGCGCCAGCAGCCAAACGGGACGTACTTACGAGCAGTACTTC; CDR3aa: CASSQTGRTYEQYF
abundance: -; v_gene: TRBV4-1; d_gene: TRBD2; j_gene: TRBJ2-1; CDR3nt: TGCGCCAGCAGCCAAGAAGTCCGAGCGGGAGGTTTGCCGCAGTTCTTC; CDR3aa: CASSQEVRAGGLPQFF
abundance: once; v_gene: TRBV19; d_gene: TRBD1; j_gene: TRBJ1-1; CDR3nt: TGTGCCAGCCGGGGACAGGGGGCCATGAACACTGAAGCTTTCTTT; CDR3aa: CASRGQGAMNTEAFF
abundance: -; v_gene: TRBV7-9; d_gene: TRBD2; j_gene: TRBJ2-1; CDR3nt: TGTGCCAGCAGCTGGGAGGGAGATTGGGATGAGCAGTTCTTC; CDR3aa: CASSWEGDWDEQFF
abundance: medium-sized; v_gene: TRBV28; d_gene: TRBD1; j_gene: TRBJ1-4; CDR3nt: TGTGCCAGCGGCAGGGGGCGGAGTGAAAAACTGTTTTTT; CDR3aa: CASGRGRSEKLFF
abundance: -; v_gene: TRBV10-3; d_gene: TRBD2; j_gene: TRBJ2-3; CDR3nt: TGTGCCATCAGGACGACTAGCGGGAGCACAGATACGCAGTATTTT; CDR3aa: CAIRTTSGSTDTQYF
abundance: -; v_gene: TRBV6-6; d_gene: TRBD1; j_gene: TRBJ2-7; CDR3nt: TGTGCCAGCAGTACGGACAGGTCCTACGAGCAGTACTTC; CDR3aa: CASSTDRSYEQYF